What follows are 20 T cell receptor beta chains derived from one specimen sequenced in a study of T cells in narcolepsy. Libraries were prepared by immunoSEQ multiplex PCR; TCRdb keeps only in-frame clonotypes and omits some of them. Seen here are tens of thousands of clones, around 80% observed once, and the top ten hold 0.95% to 1.5%. Sequenced sample: CD45RA- memory CD4+ T cells from PBMCs. These receptors came from a human donor with narcolepsy.

This clone showed up just once. This chain uses TRBV5-6 with TRBJ2-2; TRBD1 matches at 10 bases. Germline CDR1 SGHDT, CDR2 YYEEEE. The CDR3 covers 15 residues. The junction had 2 bases not matched to a gene; V was cut back by 2 bases and J by 4 bases. The CDR3 loop is CASSFGDRGTGELFF. CDR3 bases: TGTGCCAGCAGCTTCGGGGACAGGGGCACCGGGGAGCTGTTTTTT.

The CDR3 loop reads CASSPLTGAGGYTF. The CDR3 DNA is TGTGCCAGCTCACCACTTACAGGGGCTGGAGGCTACACCTTC. This chain uses TRBV18 with TRBJ1-2; the match to TRBD1 covers 7 bases. V lost 1 base and J lost 8; bases outside the gene matches: 7. This CDR3 is built from 14 residues. The germline gives CDR1 KGHSH, CDR2 LQKENI.

CDR3 sequence: CASSVTELVGDTQYF. The CDR3 DNA reads TGTGCCAGCAGTGTGACGGAACTTGTCGGCGATACGCAGTATTTT. The rearrangement joins TRBV2 to TRBJ2-3; D unresolved. Germline-derived CDR1 and CDR2 are SNHLY and FYNNEI. The CDR3 extends over 15 amino acids. V gave up 4 bases and J gave up 6 bases, with 17 bases separating them.

This chain connects TRBV5-1 to TRBJ2-1; D is undetermined. V lost 0 bases to trimming and J lost 12 bases, with 22 bases between them. The CDR3 loop spans 16 amino acids. In germline, CDR1 is SGHRS, CDR2 YFSETQ. The CDR3: CASSLGRTPSLLLQFF. CDR3 nucleotide sequence: TGCGCCAGCAGCTTGGGTCGGACGCCGTCCTTGCTCTTGCAGTTCTTC.

V and J are TRBV14 and TRBJ2-1; 13 bases map to TRBD2. The V and J ends lost 4 bases and 4 bases, in that order; junction bases with no gene match: 1. CDR3 length: 15 amino acids. The germline V gene has CDR1 SGHDN and CDR2 FVKESK. CDR3 in DNA: TGTGCCAGCAGCCGACTAGCGGGGGGTTACAATGAGCAGTTCTTC. Translating it yields CASSRLAGGYNEQFF.

This chain connects TRBV6-6 to TRBJ2-7; 9 bases are a match to TRBD1. The CDR3 covers 13 residues. The germline CDR1 and CDR2 sequences are MNHNY and SVGAGI (reference sequence). J gave up 9 bases and V 2 bases, and 5 bases lay outside the gene matches. CDR3: CASSYGQGMGQYF. The CDR3 nucleotides are TGTGCCAGCAGTTACGGACAGGGGATGGGGCAGTACTTC.

V is TRBV30 and J is TRBJ1-5; no definite D call. There are 15 residues in the CDR3. V dropped 2 bases and J dropped 2 bases, with 13 bases sitting between them. In germline, CDR1 is GTSNPN, CDR2 SVGIG (reference sequence). The CDR3: CAWSPLGKGNQPQHF. The CDR3 bases are TGTGCCTGGAGTCCCCTCGGGAAGGGCAATCAGCCCCAGCATTTT.

This clone was counted between two and nine times. The genes are TRBV6-4 and TRBJ2-4, with D unclear. Between the trimmed V and J ends, which lost 3 bases and 0 bases, there was a span of 12 bases. Germline assignment: CDR1 MRHNA and CDR2 SNTAGT. CDR3 length: 16 amino acids. The CDR3 DNA reads TGTGCCAGCAGTGAAATCAGACTTCTAGCCAAAAACATTCAGTACTTC. Residues: CASSEIRLLAKNIQYF.

The chain couples TRBV21-1 to TRBJ2-3; the table's D call, TRBD2, was not checked against the DNA. TRBV21-1 constitutes a pseudogene. The CDR3 has 18 residues. CDR3 sequence reads: CASSNPQGSGGLPDTQYF. The CDR3 bases are TGTGCCAGCAGCAACCCCCAAGGGAGCGGGGGGCTTCCAGATACGCAGTATTTT.

The chain has TRBV11-2 and TRBJ1-1; D gene unclear. CDR3 size: 13 residues. Trimming took 2 bases from V and 6 from J, leaving 10 bases between them. CDR1 is SGHAT, CDR2 FQNNGV, per germline. CDR3 region: CASSLWESAEAFF. The CDR3 bases are TGTGCCAGCAGCTTATGGGAGAGCGCTGAAGCTTTCTTT.

The gene calls are TRBV4-2 and TRBJ2-1; 7 positions agree with TRBD2. Trimming removed 0 bases from V and 2 bases from J; junction bases left unmatched: 4. The CDR3 length is 16 residues. In germline, CDR1 is LGHNA, CDR2 YNFKEQ. The CDR3 region is CASSQEPGLTYNEQFF. The DNA of the CDR3 is TGTGCCAGCAGCCAAGAACCGGGACTAACCTACAATGAGCAGTTCTTC.

This chain links TRBV15 with TRBJ1-4, with D possibly TRBD1 on 5 matching bases. Germline V gene data show CDR1 as LNHNV and CDR2 as YYDKDF (reference sequence). This CDR3 is 15 amino acids long. V shed 1 base and J shed 7 bases, with 13 bases lying between them. The CDR3 DNA reads TGTGCCACCAGCAGAGCCGGGGCGAGGAGTGAAAAACTGTTTTTT. It is translated as CATSRAGARSEKLFF.

This clone was detected once. The chain employs TRBV7-3 and TRBJ2-3; weak D call: TRBD1 (5 bases). With 1 base removed from V and 0 bases from J, the gap between germline ends came to 14 bases. This CDR3 has 17 amino acids. Germline-derived CDR1 and CDR2 are SGHTA and FQGTGA. CDR3 sequence: CASSLRGVFSSTDTQYF. The CDR3 region has the DNA TGTGCCAGCAGCTTAAGGGGCGTTTTTTCTAGCACAGATACGCAGTATTTT. Combining the CDR3 with reference TRBV7-3 and TRBJ2-3 gives the whole variable domain GAGVSQTPSNKVTEKGKYVELRCDPISGHTALYWYRQSLGQGPEFLIYFQGTGAADDSGLPNDRFFAVRPEGSVSTLKIQRTERGDSAVYLCASSLRGVFSSTDTQYFGPGTRLTVL.

This clone came up a few times. The rearrangement uses TRBV10-3 and TRBJ2-1; 9 bases agree with TRBD2. This CDR3 has 16 residues. V dropped 1 base and J dropped 6; count of bases not matched to a gene: 7. CDR1 and CDR2 from the germline V gene are ENHRY and SYGVKD. The CDR3, as DNA: TGTGCCATCAGTGAGTTTAATAGCGGGAGCCTCAATGAGCAGTTCTTC. Encoded protein: CAISEFNSGSLNEQFF.

In DNA, the CDR3 is TGTGCCAGCAGCGTAGAGGGGGCGGGTGGCTACACCTTC. Translated, it gives CASSVEGAGGYTF. V usage is TRBV9 and J usage is TRBJ1-2; 7 bases map to TRBD1. V gave up 0 bases and J gave up 7 bases; unmatched junction bases: 3. In germline, CDR1 is SGDLS, CDR2 YYNGEE. The CDR3 runs 13 residues. Drawing the rest from reference TRBV9 and TRBJ1-2, the complete variable domain is DSGVTQTPKHLITATGQRVTLRCSPRSGDLSVYWYQQSLDQGLQFLIQYYNGEERAKGNILERFSAQQFPDLHSELNLSSLELGDSALYFCASSVEGAGGYTFGSGTRLTVV.

V is TRBV29-1 and J is TRBJ2-3, with a weak D call TRBD2 (5 bases). The CDR3 length is 13 residues. The V and J ends lost 6 bases and 3 bases respectively, with 13 bases between them. CDR1 is SQVTM and CDR2 is ANQGSEA in the germline V gene. In nucleotides, the CDR3 is TGCAGCGTCACAACTAGTCGGACAGATACGCAGTATTTT. It encodes CSVTTSRTDTQYF.

The J gene is TRBJ1-2, the V gene TRBV7-9, with 7 bases identical to TRBD1. The CDR3 extends over 15 amino acids. Germline V gene lookup returns CDR1 SEHNR and CDR2 FQNEAQ (reference sequence). Losses at the gene ends were 0 bases for V and 7 bases for J; bases not matched to a gene: 8. The DNA for the CDR3 is TGTGCCAGCAGCTTAGCGGAAACAGGGGCTCCTGGCTACACCTTC. This gives the protein CASSLAETGAPGYTF. The whole variable domain, remainder taken from reference TRBV7-9 and TRBJ1-2, is DTGVSQNPRHKITKRGQNVTFRCDPISEHNRLYWYRQTLGQGPEFLTYFQNEAQLEKSRLLSDRFSAERPKGSFSTLEIQRTEQGDSAMYLCASSLAETGAPGYTFGSGTRLTVV.

The gene calls are TRBV7-9 and TRBJ1-5; D is undetermined. This CDR3 contains 15 residues. V was trimmed by 1 base and J by 2 bases, leaving 9 bases between them. Looked up from germline, CDR1 is SEHNR and CDR2 is FQNEAQ (reference sequence). This CDR3 reads CASSLGVQGNQPQHF. As DNA, the CDR3 is TGTGCCAGCAGCTTAGGAGTTCAGGGCAATCAGCCCCAGCATTTT.

The V call is TRBV19, the J call TRBJ1-4, with D perhaps matching TRBD1 (5 bases). This CDR3 is 11 amino acids long. From germline, CDR1 is LNHDA and CDR2 SQIVND (reference sequence). Deletions cut 4 bases from V and 13 bases from J, with 10 bases between. Here the CDR3 reads CASSNDRILFF. In DNA, the CDR3 is TGTGCCAGTAGTAACGACAGAATACTGTTTTTT. Combining the CDR3 with reference TRBV19 and TRBJ1-4 gives the whole variable domain DGGITQSPKYLFRKEGQNVTLSCEQNLNHDAMYWYRQDPGQGLRLIYYSQIVNDFQKGDIAEGYSVSREKKESFPLTVTSAQKNPTAFYLCASSNDRILFFGSGTQLSVL.

The chain joins TRBV19 to TRBJ1-6; D uncertain. Germline CDR1 and CDR2: LNHDA and SQIVND (reference sequence). Trimming removed 2 bases from V and 8 bases from J, with 10 bases in between. This CDR3 contains 14 residues. The CDR3: CASSIIMVDSPLHF. Here the CDR3 DNA reads TGTGCCAGTAGTATAATAATGGTGGATTCACCCCTCCACTTT.